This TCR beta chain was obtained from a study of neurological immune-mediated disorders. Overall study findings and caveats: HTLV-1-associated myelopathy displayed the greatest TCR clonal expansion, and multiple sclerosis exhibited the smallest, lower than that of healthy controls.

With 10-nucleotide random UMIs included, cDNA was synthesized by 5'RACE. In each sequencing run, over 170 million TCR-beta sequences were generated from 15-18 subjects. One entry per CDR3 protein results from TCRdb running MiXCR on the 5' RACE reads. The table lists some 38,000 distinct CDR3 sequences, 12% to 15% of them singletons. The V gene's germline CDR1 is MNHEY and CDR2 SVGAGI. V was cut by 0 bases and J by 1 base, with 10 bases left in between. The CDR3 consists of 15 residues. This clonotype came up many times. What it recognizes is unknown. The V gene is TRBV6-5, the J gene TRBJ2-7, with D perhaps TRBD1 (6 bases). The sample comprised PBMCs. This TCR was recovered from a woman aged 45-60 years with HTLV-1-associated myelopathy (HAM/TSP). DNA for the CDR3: TGTGCCAGCAGTTACTCAGGGGGAAGATCCTACGAGCAGTACTTC. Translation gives CASSYSGGRSYEQYF.